This TCR beta chain was recovered during a study of T cells in Graves' hyperthyroidism and ophthalmopathy. Study-wide findings and caveats: Appearing also in blood were most of the thyroid clonotypes expanded above 0.001.

Germline V CDR1 and CDR2: LNHDA, SQIVND (reference sequence). The CDR3 runs to 14 residues. V lost 7 bases and J 4 bases, leaving 14 bases between the germline ends. Comments on this clonotype: What it binds is unknown.

Researchers amplified the TCR beta CDR3 regions from RNA transcripts. Initially, a first-round RT-PCR of the TCR CDR3 employed the HTBI primer set. In TCRdb, the multiplex PCR reads were re-called with MiXCR into one record per CDR3 protein. The data hold hundreds of thousands of distinct CDR3 sequences, with roughly 20% observed a single time. This clonotype was obtained from a man between 25 and 39 years old with Graves' ophthalmopathy. This sequence joins TRBV19 and TRBJ2-1, with D perhaps matching TRBD2 (6 bases). The sample comprised blood. CDR3 amino acids: CASKPAGFYNEQFF. The CDR3 region has the DNA TGTGCCAGTAAACCAGCGGGTTTTTACAATGAGCAGTTCTTC.